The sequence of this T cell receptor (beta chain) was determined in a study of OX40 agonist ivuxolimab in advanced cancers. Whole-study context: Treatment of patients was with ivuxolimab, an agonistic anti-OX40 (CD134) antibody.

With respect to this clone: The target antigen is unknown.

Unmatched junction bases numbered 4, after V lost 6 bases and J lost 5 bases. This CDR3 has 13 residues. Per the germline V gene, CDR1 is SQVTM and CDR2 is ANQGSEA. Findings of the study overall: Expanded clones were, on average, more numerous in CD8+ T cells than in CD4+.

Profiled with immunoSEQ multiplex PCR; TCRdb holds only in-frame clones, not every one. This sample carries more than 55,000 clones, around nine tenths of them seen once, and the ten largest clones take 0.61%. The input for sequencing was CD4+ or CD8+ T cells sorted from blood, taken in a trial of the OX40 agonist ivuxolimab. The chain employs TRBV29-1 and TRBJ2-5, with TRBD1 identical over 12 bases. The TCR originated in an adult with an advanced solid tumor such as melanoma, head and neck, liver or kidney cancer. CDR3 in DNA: TGCAGCGTCGGGACAGGGGGCTATGAGACCCAGTACTTC. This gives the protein CSVGTGGYETQYF.